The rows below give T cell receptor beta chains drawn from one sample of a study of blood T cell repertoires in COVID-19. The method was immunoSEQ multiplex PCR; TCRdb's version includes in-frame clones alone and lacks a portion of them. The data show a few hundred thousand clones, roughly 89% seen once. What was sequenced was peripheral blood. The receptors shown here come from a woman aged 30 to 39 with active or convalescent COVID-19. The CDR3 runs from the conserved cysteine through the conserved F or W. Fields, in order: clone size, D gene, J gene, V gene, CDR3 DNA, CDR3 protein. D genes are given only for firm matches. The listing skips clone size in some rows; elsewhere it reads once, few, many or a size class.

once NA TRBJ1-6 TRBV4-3 TGCGCCAGCAGCCAAGATATACACAGGGCTAATTCACCCCTCCACTTT CASSQDIHRANSPLHF
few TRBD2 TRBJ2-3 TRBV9 TGTGCCAGCAGCCCACGACTAGCGGGGGGGGTAGATACGCAGTATTTT CASSPRLAGGVDTQYF
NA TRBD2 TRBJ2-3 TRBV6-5 TGTGCCAGCAGTTACCACGGGACTAGCGGGGGAGATACGCAGTATTTT CASSYHGTSGGDTQYF
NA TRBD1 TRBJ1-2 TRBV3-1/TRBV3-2 TGTGCCAGCAGCCAATCTAGGGGACAGGGGCACTATGGCTACACCTTC CASSQSRGQGHYGYTF
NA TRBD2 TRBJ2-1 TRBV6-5 TGTGCCAGCAGAAGCGGGGGGACCCCCTACAATGAGCAGTTCTTC CASRSGGTPYNEQFF
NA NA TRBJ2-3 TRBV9 TGTGCCAGCAGCGTAAGGTTGGGTTGGGCAGGGGGCACAGATACGCAGTATTTT CASSVRLGWAGGTDTQYF
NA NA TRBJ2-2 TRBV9 TGTGCCAGCAGCGTAGTGGCGGTAGGAACCACCGGGGAGCTGTTTTTT CASSVVAVGTTGELFF
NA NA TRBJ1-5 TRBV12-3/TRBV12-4 TGTGCCAGCAGTCGCAGAAATCAGCCCCAGCATTTT CASSRRNQPQHF
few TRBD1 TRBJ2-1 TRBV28 TGTGCCAGCAGTTTGCTCCAGAGGACAGGGGGTAATGAGCAGTTCTTC CASSLLQRTGGNEQFF
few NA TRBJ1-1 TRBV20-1 TGCAGTGGCGGGGGGAACACTGAAGCTTTCTTT CSGGGNTEAFF
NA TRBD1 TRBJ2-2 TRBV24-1 TGTGCCACCAGTGATCGCAAACAGGGGTCACTGAGTACCGGGGAGCTGTTTTTT CATSDRKQGSLSTGELFF
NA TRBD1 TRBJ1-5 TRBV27 TGTGCCAGCAGTTTCTCCGGACAGGGCGGACAGCCCCAGCATTTT CASSFSGQGGQPQHF
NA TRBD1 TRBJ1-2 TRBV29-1 TGCAGCACGTGGGGGGGACAGGGTTCAGATGGCTACACCTTC CSTWGGQGSDGYTF
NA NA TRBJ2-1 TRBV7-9 TGTGCCAGCCGAGGGGGAAATGAGCAGTTCTTC CASRGGNEQFF
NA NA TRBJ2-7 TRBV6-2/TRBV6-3 TGTGCCAGCACCCCCCACGCGGGGAAGGTCGACGAGCAGTACTTC CASTPHAGKVDEQYF
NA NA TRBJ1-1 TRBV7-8 TGTGCCAGCAGCCCACGGGGCACTGAAGCTTTCTTT CASSPRGTEAFF
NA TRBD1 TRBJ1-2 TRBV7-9 TGTGCCAGCAGCTTAAAGGGGGCAGAATATGGCTACACCTTC CASSLKGAEYGYTF
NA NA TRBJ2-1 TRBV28 TGTGCCAGCAGTTTAAATCTAGGGGCAGCTGATCATAGTGAGCAGTTCTTC CASSLNLGAADHSEQFF
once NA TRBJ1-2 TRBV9 TGTGCCAGCAGCGCCGAGAGCAGGGGAGGGGCAGGCCCCGGCTCCTTC CASSAESRGGAGPGSF
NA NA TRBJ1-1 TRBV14 TGTGCCAGCAGCCAAATAGGGCAGGGCACTGAAGCTTTCTTT CASSQIGQGTEAFF
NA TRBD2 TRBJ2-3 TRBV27 TGTGCCAGCAGTTCGGGGGGGCGGACAGATACGCAGTATTTT CASSSGGRTDTQYF
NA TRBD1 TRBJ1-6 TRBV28 TGTGCCAGCTCGACAGGGGGGAGATCACCCCTCCACTTT CASSTGGRSPLHF
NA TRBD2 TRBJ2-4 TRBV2 TGTGCCAGCAACCCCGCGGGGGGAGGGGGCAAAAACATTCAGTACTTC CASNPAGGGGKNIQYF
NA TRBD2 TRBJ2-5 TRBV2 TGTGCCAGCAGCGCCCATAGCGGGCAAGAGACCCAGTACTTC CASSAHSGQETQYF
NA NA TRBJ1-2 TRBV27 TGTGCCAGCAGTCCCACCGTGAGGGCTAACTATGGCTACACCTTC CASSPTVRANYGYTF
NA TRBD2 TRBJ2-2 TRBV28 TGTGCCAGCAGTTTAGGGGGGGGCACCGGGGAGCTGTTTTTT CASSLGGGTGELFF
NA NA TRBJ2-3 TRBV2 TGTGCCAGCAGTGAACAGGGTGCAGATACGCAGTATTTT CASSEQGADTQYF
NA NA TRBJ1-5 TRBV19 TGTGCCAGTAGTAAGGAAGTCGGAGGGAGAGGTATTGGCAATCAGCCCCAGCATTTT CASSKEVGGRGIGNQPQHF
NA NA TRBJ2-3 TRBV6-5 TGTGCCAGCAGTCCCATCGGCTCCCGGGCAGATACGCAGTATTTT CASSPIGSRADTQYF
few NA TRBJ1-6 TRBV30 TGTGCCTGGAGTGTAAGTGAAGGGGATTCACCCCTCCACTTT CAWSVSEGDSPLHF
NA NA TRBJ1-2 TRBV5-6 TGTGCCAGCAGCTTGACGCTTGGGCGAAACTATGGCTACACCTTC CASSLTLGRNYGYTF
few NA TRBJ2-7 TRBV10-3 TGTGCCATCAGTTACCTCACGGGACAAACAACCTACGAGCAGTACTTC CAISYLTGQTTYEQYF
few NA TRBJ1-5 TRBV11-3 TGTGCCAGCAGCTTTCTGACCGGTGGCAGGGGTGGGAATCAGCCCCAGCATTTT CASSFLTGGRGGNQPQHF
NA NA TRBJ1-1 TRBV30 TGTGCCTGGAGTTTCCTGCCGGTGAACACTGAAGCTTTCTTT CAWSFLPVNTEAFF
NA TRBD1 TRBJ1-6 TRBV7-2 TGTGCCAGCAGCTTAGCGACAGGGGGTAATTCACCCCTCCACTTT CASSLATGGNSPLHF
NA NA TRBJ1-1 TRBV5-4 TGTGCCAGCAGCGTGAACATTAACCCCACTGAAGCTTTCTTT CASSVNINPTEAFF
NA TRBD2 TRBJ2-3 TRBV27 TGTGCCAGCACCATCGGGGGGGCAGATACGCAGTATTTT CASTIGGADTQYF
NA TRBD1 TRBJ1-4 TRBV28 TGTGCCAGCAGTCTCGGCTGGACAGGGTCTAATGAAAAACTGTTTTTT CASSLGWTGSNEKLFF
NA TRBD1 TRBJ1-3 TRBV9 TGTGCCAGCAGCGAAGGTCAGGGGGTCCGAAACACCATATATTTT CASSEGQGVRNTIYF
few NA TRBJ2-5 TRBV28 TGTGCCAGCACTCCCGCCCGAGGTGCGCGGGGATCAGCCCAGTACTTC CASTPARGARGSAQYF
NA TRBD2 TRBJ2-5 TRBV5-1 TGCGCCAGCAGTCGACTAGCGGGGGGCCTTCTCCAGACCCAGTACTTC CASSRLAGGLLQTQYF
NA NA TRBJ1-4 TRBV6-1 TGTGCCAGCAGTGATTCCCTTCGAGTTGAAAAACTGTTTTTT CASSDSLRVEKLFF
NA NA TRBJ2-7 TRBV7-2 TGTGCCAGCAGCTTAGAAGGCGGCTACGAGCAGTACTTC CASSLEGGYEQYF
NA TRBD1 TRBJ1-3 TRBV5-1 TGCGCCAGCAGCTTGGGACAGGGGAAAGGAAACACCATATATTTT CASSLGQGKGNTIYF
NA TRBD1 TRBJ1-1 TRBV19 TGTGCCAGTAGCCGGACAGGGCGCGAAACTGAAGCTTTCTTT CASSRTGRETEAFF
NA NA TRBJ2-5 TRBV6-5 TGTGCCAGCACCCCCCCAGGTCGAGAGACCCAGTACTTC CASTPPGRETQYF
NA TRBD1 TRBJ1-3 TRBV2 TGTGCCAGAAGGGACAGGTCTGGAAACACCATATATTTT CARRDRSGNTIYF
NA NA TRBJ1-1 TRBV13 TGTGCCAGCAGTCAGGGGCCTACGGCTGAAGCTTTCTTT CASSQGPTAEAFF
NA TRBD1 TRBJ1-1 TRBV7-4 TGTGCCAGCAGCCCCGGACAGGTGAACACTGAAGCTTTCTTT CASSPGQVNTEAFF
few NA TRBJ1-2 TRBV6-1 TGTGCCAGCAGTGAGATGGGGAGGGGATACTATGGCTACACCTTC CASSEMGRGYYGYTF
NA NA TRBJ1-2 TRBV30 TGTGCCTGGAGACATGATTTGGGGAGCTATGGCTACACCTTC CAWRHDLGSYGYTF
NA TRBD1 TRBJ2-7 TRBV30 TGTGCCTGGGCACAGGGGTACGTGGACGAGCAGTACTTC CAWAQGYVDEQYF
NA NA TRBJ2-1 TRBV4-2 TGTGCCAGCAGCCAAGTCGATCTCCAGAACAATGAGCAGTTCTTC CASSQVDLQNNEQFF
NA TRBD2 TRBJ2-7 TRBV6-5 TGTGCCAGCAGTTACCCCCTCGCGGGGGGTAACTACGAGCAGTACTTC CASSYPLAGGNYEQYF
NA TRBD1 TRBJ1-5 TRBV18 TGTGCCAGCTCACCTGGACAGGGAGGAAAACAGCCCCAGCATTTT CASSPGQGGKQPQHF
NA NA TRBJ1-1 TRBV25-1 TGTGCCAGCAGTCATCGGGGGAACACTGAAGCTTTCTTT CASSHRGNTEAFF
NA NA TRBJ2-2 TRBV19 TGTGCCAGTAGTCCATCAGTCACCGGGGAGCTGTTTTTT CASSPSVTGELFF
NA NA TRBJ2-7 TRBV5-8 TGTGCCAGCAGCTTTACTCTCAGGCCTACCTACGAGCAGTACTTC CASSFTLRPTYEQYF
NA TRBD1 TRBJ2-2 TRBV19 TGTGCCAGTAGTGACGGACAGGACGAGAGCGGGGAGCTGTTTTTT CASSDGQDESGELFF